The 28 T cell receptor beta chains below were found in one sample sequenced in a study of OX40 agonist ivuxolimab in advanced cancers. Method: immunoSEQ multiplex PCR; TCRdb's copy keeps in-frame clones and lacks some. The data contain about 120,000 clones, 75% to 90% of them singletons. The sample in question was CD4+ or CD8+ T cells sorted from blood, obtained in a trial of the OX40 agonist ivuxolimab. These receptors all come from an adult with an advanced solid tumor such as melanoma, head and neck, liver or kidney cancer.

This clone was seen more than once but under ten times. The chain is built from TRBV5-6 and TRBJ1-4; tentatively, D is TRBD1 (5 bases). The CDR3 has 15 amino acids. Trimming left V 4 bases short and J 4 bases short, with 14 bases between. In germline, CDR1 is SGHDT, CDR2 YYEEEE. CDR3 in amino acids: CASSPRGSFNEKLFF. As DNA, the CDR3 is TGTGCCAGCAGCCCCCGGGGCAGTTTTAATGAAAAACTGTTTTTT.

V gene TRBV2 combines with J gene TRBJ1-2; 7 bases map to TRBD1. The CDR3 has 15 amino acids. Germline loops: CDR1 SNHLY, CDR2 FYNNEI. Trimming removed 1 base from V and 5 bases from J; junction bases left unmatched: 7. CDR3 residues: CASSEDTGARYGYTF. DNA of the CDR3: TGTGCCAGCAGTGAAGATACAGGGGCGCGATATGGCTACACCTTC. The full variable domain, rest sourced from reference TRBV2 and TRBJ1-2, is EPEVTQTPSHQVTQMGQEVILRCVPISNHLYFYWYRQILGQKVEFLVSFYNNEISEKSEIFDDQFSVERPDGSNFTLKIRSTKLEDSAMYFCASSEDTGARYGYTFGSGTRLTVV.

This CDR3 is CASSEYGTGSGLNGELFF. The CDR3 region has the DNA TGTGCCAGCAGTGAATACGGGACAGGGTCCGGCCTAAACGGGGAGCTGTTTTTT. The genes are TRBV6-1 and TRBJ2-2, with 9 nucleotides matching TRBD1. J was trimmed by 7 bases and V by 2 bases; bases with no gene match: 14. The CDR3 totals 18 residues. CDR1 MNHNS and CDR2 SASEGT come from the germline V gene.

The chain employs TRBV11-2 and TRBJ2-5; 8 positions agree with TRBD2. The V and J ends lost 5 bases and 8 bases, in that order; junction bases with no gene match: 16. CDR1 and CDR2 from the germline V gene are SGHAT and FQNNGV. The CDR3 is 16 amino acids. CDR3 sequence reads: CASSPRVGGGTPTQYF. CDR3 in DNA: TGTGCCAGCAGCCCCCGCGTCGGCGGGGGGACTCCCACCCAGTACTTC.

The genes are TRBV10-1 and TRBJ2-1; TRBD1 matches 10 bases. After removal of 2 bases from V and 8 bases from J, the junction contained 3 bases not matched to a gene. This CDR3 region has 14 residues. Germline V CDR1 and CDR2: WNHNN, SYGVQD (reference sequence). CDR3 in DNA: TGCGCCAGCAGTGAGAGACAGGGGGCGGATGAGCAGTTCTTC. Its translation: CASSERQGADEQFF.

CDR3 bases: TGCGCCAGCAGCCAAGAGCCTAGCAATCAGCCCCAGCATTTT. Translating it yields CASSQEPSNQPQHF. The chain carries TRBV4-3 and TRBJ1-5; no firm D call. Trimming stripped 0 bases from V and 0 bases from J, with 3 bases between. Germline CDR1 is LGHNA and CDR2 is YSLEER. The CDR3 is 14 residues long.

This clone was observed a handful of times. The chain joins TRBV5-5 to TRBJ1-5; a possible D gene is TRBD1 (6 bases). Germline lookup yields CDR1 SGHKS and CDR2 YYEKEE (reference sequence). V was shortened by 4 bases and J by 2 bases, with 13 bases between the two germline ends. The CDR3 covers 15 residues. CDR3 nucleotides: TGTGCCAGCAGCGAACAGGGAGGTGGCAATCAGCCCCAGCATTTT. Translating it yields CASSEQGGGNQPQHF.

The chain carries TRBV5-8 and TRBJ2-7; TRBD2 is a possible D gene (5 bases). CDR1 is SGHTS, CDR2 YDEGEE, per germline. This CDR3 comprises 15 residues. Trimming left V 2 bases short and J 0 bases short, with 12 bases between. The CDR3 DNA follows: TGTGCCAGCAGCTTACGGCTAGCTGACTCCTACGAGCAGTACTTC. This encodes CASSLRLADSYEQYF.

This clone has only one observation. This rearrangement joins TRBV2 to TRBJ1-4, with D unresolved. The germline V and J ends were trimmed by 7 bases and 5 bases, with 5 bases remaining between them. Per germline, CDR1 SNHLY and CDR2 FYNNEI. CDR3 length: 11 residues. The CDR3 region is CASTDNEKLFF. CDR3 nucleotide sequence: TGTGCCAGCACGGACAATGAAAAACTGTTTTTT.

This rearrangement joins TRBV6-5 to TRBJ2-3; no definite D call. The CDR3 has 15 residues. V was shortened by 4 bases and J by 0 bases, with 11 bases between the two germline ends. Germline CDR1 is MNHEY and CDR2 is SVGAGI. The CDR3 DNA sequence: TGTGCCAGCAGTTCAGCGCCCGCTAGCACAGATACGCAGTATTTT. Encoded protein: CASSSAPASTDTQYF.

The V gene is TRBV6-6, the J gene TRBJ2-3; 11 bases agree with TRBD2. Germline V gene data show CDR1 as MNHNY and CDR2 as SVGAGI (reference sequence). V was pared by 5 bases and J by 2 bases, with 3 bases of the junction left unmatched. The CDR3 runs to 15 residues. The CDR3 loop reads CASSDSGGDTDTQYF. CDR3 DNA sequence: TGTGCCAGCAGTGATAGCGGGGGGGACACAGATACGCAGTATTTT.

DNA of the CDR3: TGTGCCAGCAGCCGCCGGGGTTCTGGAAACACCATATATTTT. It is translated as CASSRRGSGNTIYF. The J gene is TRBJ1-3, the V gene TRBV5-6; no definite D call. The germline gives CDR1 SGHDT, CDR2 YYEEEE. V dropped 4 bases and J dropped 1 base, with 9 bases sitting between them. The CDR3 has 14 amino acids.

The chain couples TRBV4-3 to TRBJ2-2, with TRBD1 matching 7 bases. Losses at the gene ends were 1 base for V and 3 bases for J; bases not matched to a gene: 2. Germline CDR1 is LGHNA and CDR2 is YSLEER. The CDR3 consists of 15 residues. CDR3 nucleotides: TGCGCCAGCAGCCAAGTCGACAGGGACACCGGGGAGCTGTTTTTT. It codes for CASSQVDRDTGELFF.

The chain carries TRBV25-1 and TRBJ2-5, with a tentative D call TRBD1 (7 bases). Germline CDR1 is MGHDK and CDR2 is SYGVNS. V lost 1 base and J lost 2, with 11 bases in between. The CDR3 is 15 residues long. In DNA, the CDR3 is TGTGCCAGCAGTGAATCAGGGGGGTTGCAAGAGACCCAGTACTTC. Protein: CASSESGGLQETQYF.

The V gene is TRBV2, the J gene TRBJ1-1; 8 bases are a match to TRBD1. V lost 6 bases to trimming and J lost 7 bases; unmatched junction nucleotides: 7. Germline loops: CDR1 SNHLY, CDR2 FYNNEI. The CDR3 is made up of 13 amino acids. The CDR3 protein is CASRGTGRGEAFF. CDR3 sequence (DNA): TGTGCCAGCAGGGGGACAGGACGGGGTGAAGCTTTCTTT.

The V and J genes are TRBV2 and TRBJ1-1; D is perhaps TRBD1 (5 bases). With 7 bases removed from V and 0 bases from J, the gap between germline ends came to 15 bases. The CDR3 totals 15 residues. Germline V CDR1 and CDR2: SNHLY, FYNNEI. The CDR3 region has the DNA TGTGCCAGCATCCTAGAGCGGGGGGTGAACACTGAAGCTTTCTTT. Translated: CASILERGVNTEAFF.

This clone was counted once. J is TRBJ2-7 and V is TRBV5-6; D not certain. Trimming removed 0 bases at V and 5 bases at J, with 3 bases between. CDR1 SGHDT and CDR2 YYEEEE come from the germline V gene. The CDR3 spans 11 residues. Here the CDR3 DNA reads TGTGCCAGCAGCTTGGTCGACGAGCAGTACTTC. This encodes CASSLVDEQYF.

The chain joins TRBV7-2 to TRBJ2-2; possible D gene TRBD1, 6 bases. CDR1 SGHTA and CDR2 FQGNSA come from the germline V gene. The CDR3 has 14 amino acids. V lost 5 bases, J lost 0 bases, and 7 bases lay in between. CDR3 protein: CASSRGSNTGELFF. The CDR3 DNA follows: TGTGCCAGCAGCAGGGGGTCGAACACCGGGGAGCTGTTTTTT. Looking up the rest from reference TRBV7-2 and TRBJ2-2 gives the full variable domain: GAGVSQSPSNKVTEKGKDVELRCDPISGHTALYWYRQSLGQGLEFLIYFQGNSAPDKSGLPSDRFSAERTGGSVSTLTIQRTQQEDSAVYLCASSRGSNTGELFFGEGSRLTVL.

V and J are TRBV7-2 and TRBJ1-4; TRBD1 aligns across 9 bases. Looked up from germline, CDR1 is SGHTA and CDR2 is FQGNSA. The V segment lost 5 bases and the J segment 8 bases; nucleotides outside the gene matches: 6. This CDR3 region has 14 residues. In DNA, the CDR3 is TGTGCCAGCAGCATACAGGGGGCGAGGGAAAAACTGTTTTTT. Protein sequence: CASSIQGAREKLFF.

The chain recombines TRBV27 with TRBJ2-3; D is unresolved. This CDR3 is 15 amino acids long. Between the trimmed V and J ends, which lost 9 bases and 6 bases, there was a span of 22 bases. Germline V gives CDR1 MNHEY, CDR2 SMNVEV (reference sequence). In DNA form, the CDR3 reads TGTGCCAGTTCCCCAACAGCGTCCGGCCGGGATACGCAGTATTTT. This sequence encodes CASSPTASGRDTQYF.

V is TRBV5-1 and J is TRBJ2-3; 12 bases line up with TRBD2. The J segment lost 4 bases and the V segment lost 0 bases, leaving 6 bases of the junction unmatched. The CDR3 covers 17 residues. Germline CDR1 reads SGHRS; CDR2 reads YFSETQ. CDR3 in amino acids: CASSLVPSGGAADTQYF. The CDR3 DNA sequence: TGCGCCAGCAGCTTGGTACCTAGCGGGGGGGCCGCAGATACGCAGTATTTT.

V gene TRBV6-5 combines with J gene TRBJ2-7; no firm D call. Trimming stripped 7 bases from V and 2 bases from J, with 15 bases between. The CDR3 consists of 14 residues. The V gene's germline CDR1 is MNHEY and CDR2 SVGAGI. The CDR3: CASTPRPETYEQYF. The CDR3 DNA reads as TGTGCCAGCACCCCCCGGCCGGAAACCTACGAGCAGTACTTC.

This clone showed up just once. This sequence joins TRBV10-3 and TRBJ2-5; D is unresolved. The tail of the sequence fits TRBJ2-7 better, so the J call may be wrong. The CDR3 consists of 17 residues. CDR1 is ENHRY and CDR2 is SYGVKD in the germline V gene. CDR3 DNA: TGTGCCATCAGCGTTGGATCCCGGCGAGGCCGAATTTACGAGCAGTACTTC. It is translated as CAISVGSRRGRIYEQYF.

V is TRBV5-1 and J is TRBJ2-2, with TRBD2 matching over 10 bases. The ends lost 2 bases at V and 4 bases at J; junction bases unmatched: 2. This CDR3 spans 15 amino acids. Germline-derived CDR1 and CDR2 are SGHRS and YFSETQ. This CDR3 is CASSFSGGATGELFF. As DNA, the CDR3 is TGCGCCAGCAGCTTCAGCGGGGGGGCCACCGGGGAGCTGTTTTTT. The whole variable domain, remainder taken from reference TRBV5-1 and TRBJ2-2, is KAGVTQTPRYLIKTRGQQVTLSCSPISGHRSVSWYQQTPGQGLQFLFEYFSETQRNKGNFPGRFSGRQFSNSRSEMNVSTLELGDSALYLCASSFSGGATGELFFGEGSRLTVL.

The chain carries TRBV7-8 and TRBJ2-7; tentatively, D is TRBD2 (5 bases). CDR3 length: 14 residues. V was clipped by 1 base and J by 3 bases, with 10 bases between them. From germline, CDR1 is SGHVS and CDR2 FQNEAQ. CDR3 nucleotide sequence: TGTGCCAGCAGCTTAGGTCGGGGTAGCTACGAGCAGTACTTC. Protein product: CASSLGRGSYEQYF. The whole variable domain, filled in from reference TRBV7-8 and TRBJ2-7, reads GAGVSQSPRYKVAKRGQDVALRCDPISGHVSLFWYQQALGQGPEFLTYFQNEAQLDKSGLPSDRFFAERPEGSVSTLKIQRTQQEDSAVYLCASSLGRGSYEQYFGPGTRLTVT.

This clone has only one observation. V gene TRBV29-1 combines with J gene TRBJ1-1, with D hard to call. The CDR3 runs to 13 residues. Between the trimmed V and J ends, which lost 3 bases and 1 base, there was a span of 9 bases. Germline V gene lookup returns CDR1 SQVTM and CDR2 ANQGSEA. This chain's CDR3 is CSVDRVQNTEAFF. As DNA, the CDR3 is TGCAGCGTTGACCGGGTTCAGAACACTGAAGCTTTCTTT.

The chain uses TRBV7-2 and TRBJ1-1, with D possibly being TRBD1 (6 bases). This CDR3 is 14 amino acids long. Between the trimmed V and J ends, which lost 1 base and 5 bases, there was a span of 11 bases. In germline, CDR1 is SGHTA, CDR2 FQGNSA. CDR3 protein: CASSLDLGGTEAFF. In DNA, the CDR3 is TGTGCCAGCAGCTTAGACCTAGGGGGTACTGAAGCTTTCTTT.

The chain couples TRBV6-1 to TRBJ1-5; D unclear. Germline values: CDR1 MNHNS, CDR2 SASEGT. CDR3 length equals 16 residues. V lost 2 bases and J 0 bases, leaving 11 bases between the germline ends. CDR3 residues: CASSEHWLGSNQPQHF. As DNA, the CDR3 is TGTGCCAGCAGTGAACACTGGCTGGGTAGCAATCAGCCCCAGCATTTT.